This TCR beta chain was captured by sequencing in a study of blood T cells in healthy people across ages. Findings and limits, study-wide: Strong correlation was found linking TCR beta diversity to naive T cell percentage. Both naive CD4+ cell counts and diversity were greater in long-lived donors than in aged donors. It was not known whether donors were CMV positive (a possible confounder of expanded clonotype changes).

This clonotype was counted many times. Its specificity is unknown. V gave up 0 bases and J gave up 2 bases; unmatched junction bases: 3. CDR3 length: 15 amino acids. CDR1 SGHRS and CDR2 YFSETQ come from the germline V gene. It was with a sample-barcoded 5' primer and a J-beta primer mix that a second PCR of about 6 to 12 cycles was run. Sequencing of every sample gave 2.5 million or more CDR3-containing paired-end reads. Each CDR3 protein is one row after TCRdb ran MiXCR on the 5' RACE reads. The repertoire holds 650,000 to 950,000 distinct CDR3 sequences, around 45% seen once, with roughly 19% in the top ten.

This clonotype was obtained from a man aged 60-69 years in good health. The genes are TRBV5-1 and TRBJ2-7; 9 nucleotides align to TRBD1. Input material: blood. CDR3 bases: TGCGCCAGCAGCTTGGGGACAGGGGATGCCTACGAGCAGTACTTC. Translated, it gives CASSLGTGDAYEQYF.